These T cell receptor beta chains were read from a single sample in a study of T cell clonotyping in hematopoietic cell transplantation. Sequencing used immunoSEQ multiplex PCR; TCRdb keeps in-frame clones, though not all of them. In the table there are 16,000 or so clones, approximately 93% of which are singletons. Here the sequenced sample was peripheral blood mononuclear cells, taken before stem cell transplant. These receptors were obtained from a young man with biphenotypic leukemia. Some clones in this sample may be carry-over from other donors' samples. Both conserved end residues are part of each CDR3. The D gene is left open where the match is weak. Where a row states a size, it is once, few, many or the class of an expanded clone; other rows omit it.

v_call	d_call	clone_size	j_call	cdr3_aa	cdr3_nt
TRBV30	.	.	TRBJ2-7	CAWSVGRGGYEQYF	TGTGCCTGGAGTGTCGGCAGGGGTGGCTACGAGCAGTACTTC
TRBV4-3	.	.	TRBJ1-6	CASSQDEGSGSPLHF	TGCGCCAGCAGCCAAGACGAGGGAAGCGGATCACCCCTCCACTTT
TRBV5-1	TRBD1	.	TRBJ2-5	CASTFRDRVETQYF	TGCGCCAGCACCTTCCGGGACAGGGTAGAGACCCAGTACTTC
TRBV7-2	.	.	TRBJ1-6	CASRGTGYSPLHF	TGTGCCAGCAGGGGGACCGGGTATTCACCCCTCCACTTT
TRBV30	TRBD2	.	TRBJ2-7	CAWRREGYEQYF	TGTGCCTGGAGAAGGGAGGGATACGAGCAGTACTTC
TRBV12-5	.	once	TRBJ2-5	CASGPGGEETQYF	TGTGCTAGTGGTCCCGGCGGGGAAGAGACCCAGTACTTC
TRBV6-5	TRBD1	.	TRBJ2-3	CASSSGTGDTDTQYF	TGTGCCAGCAGTTCCGGAACAGGGGACACAGATACGCAGTATTTT
TRBV5-4	.	few	TRBJ1-6	CASSLGAGLKGRSPLHF	TGTGCCAGCAGCTTGGGAGCAGGGCTCAAGGGGCGTTCACCCCTCCACTTT
TRBV7-9	.	.	TRBJ1-2	CASSLTGESYTF	TGTGCCAGCAGCTTAACGGGAGAGAGCTACACCTTC
TRBV7-8	.	.	TRBJ2-7	CASRARDPSPYEQYF	TGTGCCAGCAGAGCACGGGATCCAAGCCCTTACGAGCAGTACTTC
TRBV30	.	.	TRBJ2-1	CAWTKAQGGGQFF	TGTGCCTGGACCAAAGCCCAGGGTGGAGGGCAGTTCTTC
TRBV9	.	.	TRBJ2-1	CASSPSGSGNEQFF	TGTGCCAGCAGCCCTTCGGGGAGCGGCAATGAGCAGTTCTTC
TRBV10-1	TRBD2	once	TRBJ2-2	CASSEPGGAGGNTGELFF	TGCGCCAGCAGTGAGCCGGGAGGAGCGGGGGGCAACACCGGGGAGCTGTTTTTT
TRBV7-2	.	once	TRBJ2-7	CASSSGQQQYF	TGTGCCAGCAGCTCAGGACAGCAGCAGTACTTC
TRBV11-2	.	.	TRBJ2-3	CASSLGVATDTQYF	TGTGCCAGCAGCTTAGGGGTGGCCACAGATACGCAGTATTTT
TRBV30	TRBD1	.	TRBJ1-5	CAWSLGTGNQPQHF	TGTGCCTGGAGTCTCGGGACAGGGAACCAGCCCCAGCATTTT
TRBV30	TRBD2	.	TRBJ2-5	CAWNLAGRSGTQYF	TGTGCCTGGAATCTAGCGGGCCGAAGCGGGACCCAGTACTTC
TRBV6-5	TRBD2	.	TRBJ2-5	CASSYGASGAETQYF	TGTGCCAGCAGTTACGGGGCTAGCGGGGCAGAGACCCAGTACTTC
TRBV6-5	.	.	TRBJ1-3	CASSYRIQSGNTIYF	TGTGCCAGCAGTTACCGGATTCAATCTGGAAACACCATATATTTT
TRBV7-2	.	.	TRBJ1-2	CASSPERLWGIGYTF	TGTGCCAGCAGCCCCGAACGGCTTTGGGGTATCGGCTACACCTTC
TRBV30	TRBD1	.	TRBJ2-5	CAWSVVTGETQYF	TGTGCCTGGAGTGTGGTGACAGGGGAGACCCAGTACTTC
TRBV7-8	.	.	TRBJ2-5	CASSIRRAGETQYF	TGTGCCAGCAGCATTAGACGGGCTGGTGAGACCCAGTACTTC
TRBV25-1	.	.	TRBJ1-2	CASSPKLVMGGAGYGYTF	TGTGCCAGCAGCCCAAAGCTTGTGATGGGGGGCGCGGGCTATGGCTACACCTTC
TRBV5-1	TRBD1	.	TRBJ2-7	CASGDRGDYEQYF	TGCGCCAGCGGGGACAGGGGCGACTACGAGCAGTACTTC
TRBV5-1	.	few	TRBJ1-2	CASSSWDSYGYTF	TGCGCCAGCAGCTCCTGGGATTCCTATGGCTACACCTTC